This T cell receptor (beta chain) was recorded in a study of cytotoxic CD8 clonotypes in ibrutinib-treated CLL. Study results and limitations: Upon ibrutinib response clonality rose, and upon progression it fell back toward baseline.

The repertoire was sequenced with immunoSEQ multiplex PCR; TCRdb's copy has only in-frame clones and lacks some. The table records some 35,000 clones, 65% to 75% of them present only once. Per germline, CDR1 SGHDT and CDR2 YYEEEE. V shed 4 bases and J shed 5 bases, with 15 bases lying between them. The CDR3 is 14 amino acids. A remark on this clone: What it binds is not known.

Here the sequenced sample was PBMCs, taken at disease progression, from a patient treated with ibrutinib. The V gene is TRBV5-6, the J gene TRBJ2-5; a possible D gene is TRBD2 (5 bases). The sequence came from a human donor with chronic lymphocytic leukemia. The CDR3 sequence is CASSLGLPRETQYF. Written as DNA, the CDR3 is TGTGCCAGCAGCCTCGGACTTCCCCGGGAGACCCAGTACTTC. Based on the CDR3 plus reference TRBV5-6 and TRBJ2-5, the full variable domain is DAGVTQSPTHLIKTRGQQVTLRCSPKSGHDTVSWYQQALGQGPQFIFQYYEEEERQRGNFPDRFSGHQFPNYSSELNVNALLLGDSALYLCASSLGLPRETQYFGPGTRLLVL.